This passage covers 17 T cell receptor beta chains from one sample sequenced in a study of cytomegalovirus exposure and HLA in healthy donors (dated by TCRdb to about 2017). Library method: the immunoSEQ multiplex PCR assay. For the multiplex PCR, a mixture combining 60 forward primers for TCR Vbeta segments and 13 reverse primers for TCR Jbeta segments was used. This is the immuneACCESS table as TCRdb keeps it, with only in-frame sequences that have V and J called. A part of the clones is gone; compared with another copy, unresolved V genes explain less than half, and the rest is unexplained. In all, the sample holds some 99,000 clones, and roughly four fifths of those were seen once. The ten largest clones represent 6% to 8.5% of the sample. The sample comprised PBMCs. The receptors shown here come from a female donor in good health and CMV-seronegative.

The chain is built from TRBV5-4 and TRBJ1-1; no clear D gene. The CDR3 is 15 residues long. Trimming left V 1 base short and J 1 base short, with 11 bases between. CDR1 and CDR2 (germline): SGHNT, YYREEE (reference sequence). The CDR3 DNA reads TGTGCCAGCAGCTTGTCCAGGTTCCAGAACACTGAAGCTTTCTTT. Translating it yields CASSLSRFQNTEAFF.

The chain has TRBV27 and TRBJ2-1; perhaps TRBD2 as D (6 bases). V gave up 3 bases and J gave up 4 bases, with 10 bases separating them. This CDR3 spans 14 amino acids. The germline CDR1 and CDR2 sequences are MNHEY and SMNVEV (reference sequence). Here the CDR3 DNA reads TGTGCCAGCAGTTTGGCTAGCGTTTACAATGAGCAGTTCTTC. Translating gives CASSLASVYNEQFF.

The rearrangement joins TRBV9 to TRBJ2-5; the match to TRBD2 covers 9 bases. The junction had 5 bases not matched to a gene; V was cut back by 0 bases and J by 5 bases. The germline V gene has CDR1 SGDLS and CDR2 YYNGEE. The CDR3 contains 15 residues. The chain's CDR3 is CASSVGLAGRETQYF. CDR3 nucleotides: TGTGCCAGCAGCGTAGGCCTAGCGGGGAGGGAGACCCAGTACTTC.

The CDR3 here is CASSPSGGEKHF. CDR3 bases: TGTGCCAGCTCACCGTCGGGGGGAGAAAAGCATTTT. V gene TRBV18 combines with J gene TRBJ1-5; TRBD1 is a possible D gene (5 bases). CDR1 and CDR2 from the germline V gene are KGHSH and LQKENI. This CDR3 is 12 amino acids long. Trimming removed 3 bases from V and 14 bases from J, with 14 bases in between.

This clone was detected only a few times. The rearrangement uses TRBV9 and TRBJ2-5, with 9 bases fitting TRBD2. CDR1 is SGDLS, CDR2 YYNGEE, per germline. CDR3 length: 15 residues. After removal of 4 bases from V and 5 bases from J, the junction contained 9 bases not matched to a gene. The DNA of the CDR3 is TGTGCCAGCAGCCCCCCCAGGGCGGGAGGGGAGACCCAGTACTTC. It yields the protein CASSPPRAGGETQYF. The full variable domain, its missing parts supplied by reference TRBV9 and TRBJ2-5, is DSGVTQTPKHLITATGQRVTLRCSPRSGDLSVYWYQQSLDQGLQFLIQYYNGEERAKGNILERFSAQQFPDLHSELNLSSLELGDSALYFCASSPPRAGGETQYFGPGTRLLVL.

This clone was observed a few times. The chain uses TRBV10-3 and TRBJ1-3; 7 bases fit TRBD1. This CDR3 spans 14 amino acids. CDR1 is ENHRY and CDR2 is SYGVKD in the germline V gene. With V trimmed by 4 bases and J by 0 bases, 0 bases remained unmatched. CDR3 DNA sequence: TGTGCCATCAGTGGACAGGGCTCTGGAAACACCATATATTTT. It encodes CAISGQGSGNTIYF.

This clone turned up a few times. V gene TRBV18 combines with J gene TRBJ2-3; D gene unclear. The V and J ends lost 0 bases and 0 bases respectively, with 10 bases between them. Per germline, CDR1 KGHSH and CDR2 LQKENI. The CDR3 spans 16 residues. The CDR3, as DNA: TGTGCCAGCTCACCACCGCCTATCTATAGCACAGATACGCAGTATTTT. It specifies CASSPPPIYSTDTQYF. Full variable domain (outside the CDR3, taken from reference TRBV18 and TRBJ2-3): NAGVMQNPRHLVRRRGQEARLRCSPMKGHSHVYWYRQLPEEGLKFMVYLQKENIIDESGMPKERFSAEFPKEGPSILRIQQVVRGDSAAYFCASSPPPIYSTDTQYFGPGTRLTVL.

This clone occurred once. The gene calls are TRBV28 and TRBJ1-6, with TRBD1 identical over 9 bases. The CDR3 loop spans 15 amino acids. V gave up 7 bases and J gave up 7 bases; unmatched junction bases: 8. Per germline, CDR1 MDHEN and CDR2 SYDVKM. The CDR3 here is CASTTTGGNNSPLHF. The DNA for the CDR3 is TGTGCCAGCACCACGACAGGGGGTAACAATTCACCCCTCCACTTT. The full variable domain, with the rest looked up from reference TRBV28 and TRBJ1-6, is DVKVTQSSRYLVKRTGEKVFLECVQDMDHENMFWYRQDPGLGLRLIYFSYDVKMKEKGDIPEGYSVSREKKERFSLILESASTNQTSMYLCASTTTGGNNSPLHFGNGTRLTVT.

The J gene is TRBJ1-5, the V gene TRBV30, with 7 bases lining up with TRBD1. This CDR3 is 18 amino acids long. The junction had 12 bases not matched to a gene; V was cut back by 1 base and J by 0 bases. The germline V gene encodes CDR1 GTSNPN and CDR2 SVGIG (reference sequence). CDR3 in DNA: TGTGCCTGGAGTGAGCGATCGATAGGGACAGATAGCAATCAGCCCCAGCATTTT. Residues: CAWSERSIGTDSNQPQHF.

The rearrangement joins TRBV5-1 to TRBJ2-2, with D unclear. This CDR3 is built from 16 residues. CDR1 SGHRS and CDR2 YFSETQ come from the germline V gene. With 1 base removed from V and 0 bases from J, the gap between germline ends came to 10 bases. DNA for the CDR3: TGCGCCAGCAGCTTGATAGTTAGTCCGAACACCGGGGAGCTGTTTTTT. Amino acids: CASSLIVSPNTGELFF.

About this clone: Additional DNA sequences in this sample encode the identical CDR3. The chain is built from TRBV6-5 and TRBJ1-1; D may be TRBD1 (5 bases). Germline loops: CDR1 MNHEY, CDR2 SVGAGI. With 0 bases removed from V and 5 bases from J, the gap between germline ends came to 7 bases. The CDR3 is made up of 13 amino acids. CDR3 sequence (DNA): TGTGCCAGCAGTTACTCGGGGGGGACTGAAGCTTTCTTT. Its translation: CASSYSGGTEAFF.

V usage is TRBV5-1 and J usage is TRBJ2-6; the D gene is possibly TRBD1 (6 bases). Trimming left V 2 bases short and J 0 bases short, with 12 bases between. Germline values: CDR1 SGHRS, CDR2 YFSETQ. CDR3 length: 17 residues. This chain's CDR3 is CASSLRTVSSGANVLTF. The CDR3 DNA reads TGCGCCAGCAGCTTAAGGACAGTTAGCTCTGGGGCCAACGTCCTGACTTTC.

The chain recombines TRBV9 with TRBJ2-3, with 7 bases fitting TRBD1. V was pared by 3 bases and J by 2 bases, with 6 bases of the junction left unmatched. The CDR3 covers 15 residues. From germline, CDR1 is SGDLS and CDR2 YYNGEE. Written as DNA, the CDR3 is TGTGCCAGCAGCGACAGGACAGGATTCACAGATACGCAGTATTTT. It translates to CASSDRTGFTDTQYF.

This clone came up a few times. The CDR3 DNA reads as TGTGCCAGCAGCCCAAGGGATCGGGCGGGAGCTGAAGCTTTCTTT. The encoded protein is CASSPRDRAGAEAFF. This chain uses TRBV7-3 with TRBJ1-1; D gene ambiguous. This CDR3 is 15 amino acids long. Trimming took off 5 bases at V and 6 bases at J, with 19 bases between the two ends. Per germline, CDR1 SGHTA and CDR2 FQGTGA.

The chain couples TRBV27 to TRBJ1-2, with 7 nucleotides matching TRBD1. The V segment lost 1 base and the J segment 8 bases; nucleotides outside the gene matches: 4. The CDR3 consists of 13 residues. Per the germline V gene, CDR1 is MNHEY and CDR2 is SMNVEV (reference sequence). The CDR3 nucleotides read TGTGCCAGCAGTTTATGGCCAGGGGGAGGCTACACCTTC. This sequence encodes CASSLWPGGGYTF.

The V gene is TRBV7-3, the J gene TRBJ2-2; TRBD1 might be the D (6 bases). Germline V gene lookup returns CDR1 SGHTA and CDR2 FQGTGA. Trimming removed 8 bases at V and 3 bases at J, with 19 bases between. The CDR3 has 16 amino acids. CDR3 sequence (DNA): TGTGCCAGCGGGCTATCAGAGGGGGTGTACACCGGGGAGCTGTTTTTT. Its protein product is CASGLSEGVYTGELFF. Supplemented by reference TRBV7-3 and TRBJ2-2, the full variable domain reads GAGVSQTPSNKVTEKGKYVELRCDPISGHTALYWYRQSLGQGPEFLIYFQGTGAADDSGLPNDRFFAVRPEGSVSTLKIQRTERGDSAVYLCASGLSEGVYTGELFFGEGSRLTVL.

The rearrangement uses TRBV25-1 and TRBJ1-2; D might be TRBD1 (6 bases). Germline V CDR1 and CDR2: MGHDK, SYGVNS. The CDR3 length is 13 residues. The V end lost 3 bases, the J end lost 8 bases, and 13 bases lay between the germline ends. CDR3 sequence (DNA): TGTGCCAGCAGTGACTATCACAGGGCGGGCTACACCTTC. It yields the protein CASSDYHRAGYTF.